Below, 24 T cell receptor beta chains from the same sample are listed, as sequenced in a study of glioma-infiltrating T cells after dendritic cell vaccination. Data came from immunoSEQ multiplex PCR; TCRdb stores just in-frame clones and leaves some out. The repertoire holds approximately 84,000 clones, with 80% to 90% as singletons. The sample consisted of blood, taken before dendritic cell vaccination. These receptors all stem from a human donor with glioblastoma.

Only a few counts were recorded for this clone. The chain recombines TRBV7-9 with TRBJ1-2; D not certain. The CDR3 is 12 amino acids. The V end was cut by 5 bases, the J end by 4 bases, with 8 bases between. CDR1 and CDR2 (germline): SEHNR, FQNEAQ (reference sequence). CDR3 in amino acids: CASSPRAYGYTF. DNA for the CDR3: TGTGCCAGCAGCCCGCGTGCCTATGGCTACACCTTC.

V usage is TRBV7-2 and J usage is TRBJ1-4; TRBD1 matches 10 bases. This CDR3 comprises 15 residues. Trimming at V came to 5 bases and at J to 5 bases, leaving 5 bases not matched to a gene. Germline CDR1 SGHTA, CDR2 FQGNSA. The CDR3 protein is CASSRKGQGNEKLFF. The CDR3 nucleotides are TGTGCCAGCAGCCGGAAGGGACAGGGGAATGAAAAACTGTTTTTT.

The chain joins TRBV5-4 to TRBJ1-3; no clear D gene. The CDR3 spans 17 residues. Trimming removed 2 bases from V and 0 bases from J, with 15 bases in between. The V gene's germline CDR1 is SGHNT and CDR2 YYREEE (reference sequence). The CDR3 protein is CASSFGGLQTSGNTIYF. CDR3 coding DNA: TGTGCCAGCAGCTTCGGCGGATTACAAACCTCTGGAAACACCATATATTTT.

V gene TRBV11-2 combines with J gene TRBJ2-7; 7 bases fit TRBD2. The V gene's germline CDR1 is SGHAT and CDR2 FQNNGV. CDR3 size: 15 residues. The ends lost 6 bases at V and 1 base at J; junction bases unmatched: 9. For the CDR3, the DNA is TGTGCCAGCAGGGTCGAGGGGCGGGGGTCCTACGAGCAGTACTTC. It codes for CASRVEGRGSYEQYF.

The J gene is TRBJ2-7, the V gene TRBV27; 7 bases are shared with TRBD1. Germline CDR1 MNHEY, CDR2 SMNVEV (reference sequence). The CDR3 spans 13 residues. The V gene end was trimmed by 8 bases and the J gene end by 4 bases; junction bases not matched to a gene: 8. The CDR3 reads CASAPGQSYEQYF. DNA for the CDR3: TGTGCCAGCGCGCCGGGACAGAGTTACGAGCAGTACTTC.

This chain joins TRBV4-2 and TRBJ2-1, with 11 nucleotides matching TRBD2. Germline V gene lookup returns CDR1 LGHNA and CDR2 YNFKEQ. The CDR3 consists of 15 residues. The junction had 3 bases not matched to a gene; V was cut back by 4 bases and J by 4 bases. In DNA, the CDR3 is TGTGCCAGCAGCCGGGGGACTAGCGGTTACAATGAGCAGTTCTTC. This translates into CASSRGTSGYNEQFF.

The gene calls are TRBV29-1 and TRBJ1-2; D is unresolved. The CDR3 is 15 amino acids. Deletions cut 0 bases from V and 3 bases from J, with 14 bases between. In germline, CDR1 is SQVTM, CDR2 ANQGSEA. CDR3 nucleotides: TGCAGCGTTGAAGATCGTTGGCAGGAGGACTATGGCTACACCTTC. Translation: CSVEDRWQEDYGYTF.

This chain connects TRBV27 to TRBJ2-1; 10 nucleotides align to TRBD2. V gave up 8 bases and J gave up 7 bases; unmatched junction bases: 8. Germline CDR1 is MNHEY and CDR2 is SMNVEV (reference sequence). The CDR3 runs 14 residues. The CDR3 nucleotides read TGTGCCAGCCTGGGGGCTAGCGGGAGTAATGAGCAGTTCTTC. This codes for CASLGASGSNEQFF.

This rearrangement joins TRBV15 to TRBJ2-1, with 7 bases that match TRBD2. After removal of 0 bases from V and 5 bases from J, the junction contained 4 bases not matched to a gene. The CDR3 loop spans 15 amino acids. Per germline, CDR1 LNHNV and CDR2 YYDKDF (reference sequence). Written as DNA, the CDR3 is TGTGCCACCAGCAGAGATTCTCGGGGGGACAATGAGCAGTTCTTC. It encodes CATSRDSRGDNEQFF.

The chain links TRBV6-1 to TRBJ2-1, with 11 bases fitting TRBD2. The CDR3 consists of 18 residues. Trimming took 3 bases from V and 6 from J; bases not matched to a gene: 13. Per germline, CDR1 MNHNS and CDR2 SASEGT. The CDR3 coding sequence is TGTGCCAGCAGTGACCCCACTTGGACTAGCGGGTATGTCAATGAGCAGTTCTTC. Translated, it gives CASSDPTWTSGYVNEQFF.

The chain joins TRBV15 to TRBJ2-7; TRBD2 might be the D (5 bases). CDR3 length equals 13 residues. V dropped 0 bases and J dropped 7 bases, with 10 bases sitting between them. CDR1 is LNHNV and CDR2 is YYDKDF in the germline V gene (reference sequence). The CDR3 loop reads CATSRDYEGEQYF. Here the CDR3 DNA reads TGTGCCACCAGCAGAGATTACGAGGGAGAGCAGTACTTC.

This chain connects TRBV5-1 to TRBJ1-1; D remains ambiguous. Trimming left V 5 bases short and J 0 bases short, with 11 bases between. The CDR3 contains 14 residues. The germline V gene encodes CDR1 SGHRS and CDR2 YFSETQ. Here the CDR3 reads CASRAATVNTEAFF. CDR3 bases: TGCGCCAGCAGAGCGGCCACAGTGAACACTGAAGCTTTCTTT.

V usage is TRBV19 and J usage is TRBJ2-7, with D possibly being TRBD2 (5 bases). This CDR3 region has 18 residues. V gave up 3 bases and J gave up 1 base, with 22 bases separating them. In germline, CDR1 is LNHDA, CDR2 SQIVND (reference sequence). CDR3 sequence (DNA): TGTGCCAGTAGTATTGGTGCCCGACGAGGGCAAGAATCCTACGAGCAGTACTTC. Translation: CASSIGARRGQESYEQYF.

V gene TRBV19 combines with J gene TRBJ2-5; the match to TRBD1 covers 8 bases. The assigned J gene may be wrong: the sequence end matches TRBJ2-7 better. Looked up from germline, CDR1 is LNHDA and CDR2 is SQIVND (reference sequence). This CDR3 has 13 amino acids. DNA for the CDR3: TGTGCCAGTAGTCCACAGGGGGCCTACGAGCAGTACTTC. It is translated as CASSPQGAYEQYF.

The chain links TRBV7-3 to TRBJ2-1; D unclear. Trimming pared 2 bases from V and 4 bases from J, leaving 12 bases between. The germline V gene has CDR1 SGHTA and CDR2 FQGTGA. CDR3 length: 15 amino acids. The CDR3 DNA follows: TGTGCCAGCAGCTTAGCCGGGTCTTCATACAATGAGCAGTTCTTC. Residues: CASSLAGSSYNEQFF.

The genes are TRBV4-1 and TRBJ2-1, with D possibly TRBD1 on 6 matching bases. Looked up from germline, CDR1 is MGHRA and CDR2 is YSYEKL. This CDR3 spans 15 amino acids. The ends were cut back, 6 bases at V and 4 bases at J, with 16 bases in the middle. CDR3 in DNA: TGCGCCAGCAGACTCGACAGGACCCAGTACAATGAGCAGTTCTTC. Translating gives CASRLDRTQYNEQFF.

V usage is TRBV9 and J usage is TRBJ2-5; 9 bases map to TRBD1. Germline CDR1 and CDR2: SGDLS and YYNGEE. This CDR3 has 20 residues. V shed 0 bases and J 6 bases; nucleotides not matched to a gene: 21. CDR3 in DNA: TGTGCCAGCAGCGTAGACCCCGGACAGGGGACCAGCGGGTACGTGAAGACCCAGTACTTC. Translation gives CASSVDPGQGTSGYVKTQYF.

V usage is TRBV19 and J usage is TRBJ2-1; 8 bases align to TRBD2. The length of the CDR3 is 14 residues. CDR1 is LNHDA and CDR2 is SQIVND in the germline V gene (reference sequence). With V trimmed by 5 bases and J by 6 bases, 6 bases remained unmatched. CDR3 DNA sequence: TGTGCCAGTAGTGGCGGGGGGCGCATCAATGAGCAGTTCTTC. Amino acids: CASSGGGRINEQFF.

This clone has just one count. J is TRBJ2-3 and V is TRBV14, with 8 bases identical to TRBD1. The length of the CDR3 is 16 residues. V lost 0 bases and J lost 3; bases outside the gene matches: 5. Per germline, CDR1 SGHDN and CDR2 FVKESK. This chain's CDR3 is CASSQEARGHTDTQYF. The CDR3 nucleotides read TGTGCCAGCAGCCAAGAGGCCAGGGGGCATACAGATACGCAGTATTTT.

Only one count was recorded for this clone. The chain employs TRBV4-1 and TRBJ2-2, with D possibly TRBD2 on 6 matching bases. V was clipped by 0 bases and J by 5 bases, with 19 bases between them. Germline CDR1 is MGHRA and CDR2 is YSYEKL. This CDR3 is 18 amino acids long. The CDR3 loop is CASSQDSARGTITGELFF. The CDR3 DNA is TGCGCCAGCAGCCAAGATTCCGCCCGGGGGACGATAACCGGGGAGCTGTTTTTT.

The sample holds a few counts of this clone. This chain connects TRBV5-6 to TRBJ1-2; 7 nucleotides align to TRBD1. The CDR3 contains 14 residues. Germline loops: CDR1 SGHDT, CDR2 YYEEEE. J lost 4 bases, V lost 2 bases, and 5 bases had no gene match. The DNA for the CDR3 is TGTGCCAGCAGCTTCGTTCGGACAGGCTATGGCTACACCTTC. Protein sequence: CASSFVRTGYGYTF.

This clone has only one observation. This chain's CDR3 is CASSSGTGGRESYEQYF. The CDR3 coding sequence is TGTGCCAGCAGCTCCGGGACAGGGGGCCGTGAATCCTACGAGCAGTACTTC. V usage is TRBV7-3 and J usage is TRBJ2-7, with 12 bases fitting TRBD1. Looked up from germline, CDR1 is SGHTA and CDR2 is FQGTGA. The CDR3 is 17 amino acids. Trimming cost V 4 bases and J 1 base; bases outside gene matches: 8.

This sequence joins TRBV19 and TRBJ2-1; no clear D. CDR3 length: 15 amino acids. CDR1 is LNHDA and CDR2 is SQIVND in the germline V gene (reference sequence). Trimming stripped 3 bases from V and 8 bases from J, with 17 bases between. The CDR3 is CASSMVGQAAHEQFF. The CDR3 DNA reads as TGTGCCAGTAGTATGGTGGGCCAAGCAGCCCATGAGCAGTTCTTC.

The chain joins TRBV7-6 to TRBJ2-1, with 8 bases lining up with TRBD2. The CDR3 length is 17 residues. Per the germline V gene, CDR1 is SGHVS and CDR2 is FNYEAQ. V lost 2 bases to trimming and J lost 1 base; unmatched junction nucleotides: 7. CDR3 sequence: CASSLYEREMSYNEQFF. Here the CDR3 DNA reads TGTGCCAGCAGCTTATATGAGCGGGAGATGTCCTACAATGAGCAGTTCTTC.